The T cell receptor beta chain described here comes from a study of blood T cell repertoires in COVID-19. Study overall: Sources were T cells, B-cell-depleted T cells, or PBMCs; the material itself was cDNA or gDNA.

V shed 0 bases, J shed 1 base, and the junction held 3 bases outside the gene matches. This CDR3 spans 15 amino acids. CDR1 and CDR2 (germline): ENHRY, SYGVKD. Original data processing: Amplification of reference gene primers was used by the study to estimate nucleated cell counts. The assay was immunoSEQ multiplex PCR, and TCRdb's table has in-frame clones only and misses some. For V, J and clone size, that table is used; D and trimming come from the DNA. This repertoire shows about 350,000 clones, 88% found once; its top ten account for approximately 1%. The study recruited people aged about 18 to 95 years across more than 20 US areas.

The chain couples TRBV10-3 to TRBJ2-7, with 7 bases that match TRBD1. This sequence originates from a woman in her 30s who had been exposed to COVID-19. What was sequenced was PBMCs or T cells enriched from blood (not recorded which). CDR3 DNA sequence: TGTGCCATCAGTGAGTCGACAGGGTTATCCTACGAGCAGTACTTC. As protein: CAISESTGLSYEQYF.